These 5 T cell receptor beta chains were sequenced from one sample in a study of T cells in localized non-small cell lung cancer. Using immunoSEQ multiplex PCR, the repertoire was profiled, and TCRdb retains in-frame clones only, with some absent. The top ten clones hold around 1.7% of a sample with 100,000 to 150,000 clones, about 90% of them seen once. The sample was peripheral blood, taken before any cancer treatment. These TCRs come from an older female donor with stage I lung adenocarcinoma.

This chain connects TRBV4-1 to TRBJ2-5; 15 bases are shared with TRBD2. The germline CDR1 and CDR2 sequences are MGHRA and YSYEKL. The CDR3 covers 17 residues. V shed 1 base, J shed 5 bases, and the junction held 5 bases outside the gene matches. CDR3 loop: CASSQGRTSGRAETQYF. The CDR3 nucleotides are TGCGCCAGCAGCCAAGGAAGGACTAGCGGGAGGGCCGAGACCCAGTACTTC.

The chain employs TRBV28 and TRBJ1-1; D ambiguous. Germline CDR1 and CDR2: MDHEN and SYDVKM. Trimming cost V 8 bases and J 0 bases, with 10 bases left between them. The CDR3 runs 13 residues. CDR3 amino acids: CASRSLLNTEAFF. The DNA of the CDR3 is TGTGCCAGCCGATCTCTACTGAACACTGAAGCTTTCTTT. The complete variable domain, with remaining parts taken from reference TRBV28 and TRBJ1-1, reads DVKVTQSSRYLVKRTGEKVFLECVQDMDHENMFWYRQDPGLGLRLIYFSYDVKMKEKGDIPEGYSVSREKKERFSLILESASTNQTSMYLCASRSLLNTEAFFGQGTRLTVV.

The rearrangement links TRBV7-8 to TRBJ2-7; D uncertain. V lost 1 base to trimming and J lost 4 bases, with 8 bases between them. This CDR3 contains 13 residues. Germline-derived CDR1 and CDR2 are SGHVS and FQNEAQ. CDR3 sequence reads: CASSLGIGYEQYF. The CDR3 DNA reads as TGTGCCAGCAGCTTAGGCATCGGGTACGAGCAGTACTTC. Full variable domain (outside the CDR3, taken from reference TRBV7-8 and TRBJ2-7): GAGVSQSPRYKVAKRGQDVALRCDPISGHVSLFWYQQALGQGPEFLTYFQNEAQLDKSGLPSDRFFAERPEGSVSTLKIQRTQQEDSAVYLCASSLGIGYEQYFGPGTRLTVT.

In its sample, this clone was seen once. The chain recombines TRBV19 with TRBJ1-2, with TRBD1 matching 7 bases. This CDR3 has 13 residues. The J segment lost 5 bases and the V segment lost 3 bases, leaving 3 bases of the junction unmatched. Germline loops: CDR1 LNHDA, CDR2 SQIVND (reference sequence). Here the CDR3 DNA reads TGTGCCAGTAGTATCGACAGGGTGTATGGCTACACCTTC. Translated, it gives CASSIDRVYGYTF.

The chain recombines TRBV4-1 with TRBJ2-1; possibly TRBD2 for D (5 bases). V was cut by 1 base and J by 6 bases, with 10 bases left in between. The CDR3 spans 14 residues. In germline, CDR1 is MGHRA, CDR2 YSYEKL. The CDR3 nucleotides are TGCGCCAGCAGCCAAGGGTGGGAGACCAATGAGCAGTTCTTC. This sequence encodes CASSQGWETNEQFF.